The rows below give T cell receptor beta chains drawn from one sample of a study of cytomegalovirus exposure and HLA in healthy donors. Some clones are missing from TCRdb's copy, which holds only in-frame ones; the method was immunoSEQ multiplex PCR. The sample records about 130,000 clones, 74% being singletons. Sequenced input: PBMCs. These receptors originate from a young man in good health and CMV-seropositive. The CDR3 runs from the conserved cysteine through the conserved F or W. A D gene is named only where the DNA matches it firmly. Clone size appears in some rows only: once, few, many, or a class for an expanded clone.

J | D | length | V | size | DNA | CDR3
TRBJ1-1 | TRBD1 | 14 | TRBV6-6 | - | TGTGCCAGCAGTTACGTAACAGGGGGCACTGAAGCTTTCTTT | CASSYVTGGTEAFF
TRBJ2-5 | - | 17 | TRBV7-6 | - | TGTGCCAGCAGCTTAGGCCCCTATGGAGGGGAAGGGGAGACCCAGTACTTC | CASSLGPYGGEGETQYF
TRBJ2-3 | - | 12 | TRBV6-5 | few | TGTGCCAGCAGTTACCCGGCAGATACGCAGTATTTT | CASSYPADTQYF
TRBJ2-3 | - | 14 | TRBV28 | - | TGTGCCAGCAGTTGGGACACCTACACAGATACGCAGTATTTT | CASSWDTYTDTQYF
TRBJ2-1 | TRBD2 | 16 | TRBV2 | - | TGTGCCAGCACCCGGACTAGCGGGAGTTCACACAATGAGCAGTTCTTC | CASTRTSGSSHNEQFF
TRBJ2-1 | TRBD2 | 19 | TRBV27 | - | TGTGCCAGCAGTTTCTCTATTTGGACTAGCGGGAGCTCTGACAATGAGCAGTTCTTC | CASSFSIWTSGSSDNEQFF
TRBJ2-5 | - | 13 | TRBV13 | - | TGTGCCAGCAGCTTAGGCGTCCCAGAGACCCAGTACTTC | CASSLGVPETQYF
TRBJ1-3 | - | 16 | TRBV7-6 | - | TGTGCCAGCAGCTTAGTAGGCCAGCGGCCTGGAAACACCATATATTTT | CASSLVGQRPGNTIYF
TRBJ2-7 | TRBD1 | 15 | TRBV10-1 | few | TGCGCCAGCAGTGACTTGGACAGGGGGGAGGACGAGCAGTACTTC | CASSDLDRGEDEQYF
TRBJ2-7 | - | 16 | TRBV5-1 | - | TGCGCCAGCAGTTATAACCGGGACTTTCGAGAACGGGAGCAGTACTTC | CASSYNRDFREREQYF
TRBJ1-5 | TRBD1 | 16 | TRBV4-1 | once | TGCGCCAGCAGCCAAGACGGGACAGGGGGCAATCAGCCCCAGCATTTT | CASSQDGTGGNQPQHF
TRBJ1-6 | - | 14 | TRBV6-6 | - | TGTGCCAGCAATCAGGGAGGGGAAAATTCACCCCTCCACTTT | CASNQGGENSPLHF
TRBJ2-7 | TRBD1 | 14 | TRBV10-1 | - | TGCGCCAGCAGTGAGGGACAGGGGCTCTACGAGCAGTACTTC | CASSEGQGLYEQYF
TRBJ1-2 | TRBD1 | 16 | TRBV6-5 | - | TGTGCCAGCAGTTACTCTTGGACAGGGACGTTCTATGGCTACACCTTC | CASSYSWTGTFYGYTF
TRBJ2-7 | TRBD1 | 17 | TRBV15 | - | TGTGCCACGACCCAATTCCCCTCCGGGACAGGTTTCTACGAGCAGTACTTC | CATTQFPSGTGFYEQYF
TRBJ1-5 | TRBD1 | 14 | TRBV30 | - | TGTGCTTTTACACCGGGACAGGGATATCAGCCCCAGCATTTT | CAFTPGQGYQPQHF
TRBJ2-1 | TRBD2 | 15 | TRBV27 | - | TGTGCCAGCAGCCCATGGGCGGGAGTCTCCAATGAGCAGTTCTTC | CASSPWAGVSNEQFF
TRBJ2-4 | TRBD1 | 14 | TRBV7-2 | - | TGTGCCAGCAGCCCCGACAGGGTCCAAAACATTCAGTACTTC | CASSPDRVQNIQYF
TRBJ2-7 | - | 13 | TRBV7-3 | - | TGTGCCAGCAGCTTATCCCAGCGCTACGAGCAGTACTTC | CASSLSQRYEQYF
TRBJ2-7 | TRBD1 | 15 | TRBV5-8 | - | TGTGCCAGCAGCCCCTGGGACAGGGGAGCCGACGAGCAGTACTTC | CASSPWDRGADEQYF
TRBJ1-1 | - | 14 | TRBV19 | - | TGTGCCAGTAGTCCCCGGGACATCAACACTGAAGCTTTCTTT | CASSPRDINTEAFF
TRBJ2-1 | - | 13 | TRBV30 | - | TGTGCCTGGAACGGGGGTTCAAACAATGAGCAGTTCTTC | CAWNGGSNNEQFF
TRBJ1-1 | - | 11 | TRBV7-9 | few | TGTGCCAGCAGCCCGAGCACTGAAGCTTTCTTT | CASSPSTEAFF
TRBJ2-7 | TRBD2 | 16 | TRBV19 | once | TGTGCCAGTAGTATATGGAGCGGGACGGTCTCCTACGAGCAGTACTTC | CASSIWSGTVSYEQYF
TRBJ1-2 | TRBD1 | 16 | TRBV18 | - | TGTGCCAGCTCACCGAAGACAGGGGTGCGGAGGTATGGCTACACCTTC | CASSPKTGVRRYGYTF
TRBJ1-1 | - | 15 | TRBV9 | - | TGTGCCAGCAGCGTGGATGGACAGTTGAACACTGAAGCTTTCTTT | CASSVDGQLNTEAFF
TRBJ2-7 | TRBD1 | 16 | TRBV27 | - | TGTGCCAGCAGTCCCTACCTCGGGACAGGGGCTCTCGAGCAGTACTTC | CASSPYLGTGALEQYF
TRBJ2-1 | - | 16 | TRBV5-1 | - | TGCGCCAGCAGCTTGGAGGCGGGGGCGAGGAGTAATGAGCAGTTCTTC | CASSLEAGARSNEQFF
TRBJ2-1 | TRBD2 | 13 | TRBV10-3 | - | TGTGCCATCAGGGTAGCGGGCGACAATGAGCAGTTCTTC | CAIRVAGDNEQFF
TRBJ1-1 | - | 17 | TRBV5-8 | - | TGTGCCAGCACCGAACTAGGCGGGGGTAGGGCGGCGACTGAAGCTTTCTTT | CASTELGGGRAATEAFF
TRBJ2-5 | TRBD1 | 15 | TRBV7-9 | once | TGTGCCAGCAGCCCGGGACAGGGGGCGCGGGAGACCCAGTACTTC | CASSPGQGARETQYF
TRBJ1-3 | TRBD1 | 15 | TRBV5-4 | once | TGTGCCAGCAGCTCTTCCGGGACAGGGGCCAGTCCCATATATTTT | CASSSSGTGASPIYF
TRBJ2-1 | TRBD2 | 18 | TRBV4-3 | - | TGCGCCAGCAGCCAAGATAGTACCGCTAGCGGATCCTACAATGAGCAGTTCTTC | CASSQDSTASGSYNEQFF
TRBJ2-1 | TRBD2 | 16 | TRBV9 | - | TGTGCCAGCAGCGTAGAGGGAGCGGGGGGGTACAATGAGCAGTTCTTC | CASSVEGAGGYNEQFF
TRBJ1-6 | TRBD1 | 15 | TRBV7-9 | few | TGTGCCAGCAGGTCGGGCGACAGGGTGGGATCACCCCTCCACTTT | CASRSGDRVGSPLHF
TRBJ2-1 | - | 13 | TRBV9 | - | TGTGCCAGCGGGGCGGGGAACAACAATGAGCAGTTCTTC | CASGAGNNNEQFF
TRBJ2-1 | TRBD1 | 14 | TRBV18 | - | TGTGCCAGCTCACCGGACAGGGGAGGCAATGAGCAGTTCTTC | CASSPDRGGNEQFF
TRBJ2-2 | - | 15 | TRBV6-4 | - | TGTGCCAGCAGTGTAACAGGGCTAAACACCGGGGAGCTGTTTTTT | CASSVTGLNTGELFF
TRBJ1-4 | - | 17 | TRBV16 | - | TGTGCCAGCAGCCGAACGTTTACAGGAGCAACTAATGAAAAACTGTTTTTT | CASSRTFTGATNEKLFF
TRBJ1-5 | TRBD1 | 14 | TRBV11-2 | - | TGTGCCAGCAGCCTTGGACAGGGCTATCAGCCCCAGCATTTT | CASSLGQGYQPQHF
TRBJ2-5 | TRBD2 | 16 | TRBV15 | - | TGTGCCACCAGCGGCGGACTAGCGGTGGAGGAAGAGACCCAGTACTTC | CATSGGLAVEEETQYF
TRBJ2-1 | TRBD1 | 15 | TRBV6-6 | once | TGTGCCAGCAGTGCCCGACAGGGTTTCTACAATGAGCAGTTCTTC | CASSARQGFYNEQFF
TRBJ2-3 | TRBD1 | 15 | TRBV7-9 | few | TGTGCCAGCAGCTTTATGACAGGGCGCACAGATACGCAGTATTTT | CASSFMTGRTDTQYF
TRBJ2-5 | TRBD1 | 15 | TRBV6-5 | - | TGTGCCAGCAGTCGACCGGGGACAGGGCAAGAGACCCAGTACTTC | CASSRPGTGQETQYF
TRBJ2-1 | - | 12 | TRBV9 | - | TGTGCCAGCAGCGTAGACCAGATTGAGCAGTTCTTC | CASSVDQIEQFF
TRBJ1-1 | TRBD1 | 15 | TRBV28 | - | TGTGCCAGCAGTTGGCCGACAGGGGGAGACACTGAAGCTTTCTTT | CASSWPTGGDTEAFF
TRBJ1-3 | TRBD1 | 16 | TRBV28 | - | TGTGCCAGCAGTACTACGGGACAGGGGGCTGGAAACACCATATATTTT | CASSTTGQGAGNTIYF
TRBJ2-1 | TRBD2 | 16 | TRBV4-1 | few | TGCGCCAGCAGCCAAGGGCCGGGACTAGCGGGATATGAGCAGTTCTTC | CASSQGPGLAGYEQFF
TRBJ2-2 | TRBD1 | 17 | TRBV27 | - | TGTGCCAGCAGTTTAAGGCAGGGACAGGGATACACCGGGGAGCTGTTTTTT | CASSLRQGQGYTGELFF
TRBJ1-2 | - | 15 | TRBV6-5 | - | TGTGCCAGCAGTTACTCGAAGGACGGGGTCGGAGGCTACACCTTC | CASSYSKDGVGGYTF
TRBJ2-7 | - | 12 | TRBV28 | - | TGTGCCAGCAGTTTAGTAACCTACGAGCAGTACTTC | CASSLVTYEQYF
TRBJ1-2 | - | 13 | TRBV28 | - | TGTGCCAGCAGCCTTCAGCTTAGCAATGGCTACACCTTC | CASSLQLSNGYTF